This passage covers 21 T cell receptor beta chains from one sample sequenced in a study of long-term antiretroviral therapy in people with HIV. With survey level as its setting, the immunoSEQ assay was v3.0. Here immunoSEQ multiplex PCR was the method, and the copy in TCRdb shows in-frame clones only, minus some. The repertoire includes 25,000 to 40,000 clones, approximately 90% of them detected once, and 10% to 15% sits in the top ten. The sample was unsorted PBMCs, taken 1.1 years after starting antiretroviral therapy. These receptors were taken from a man aged 18 to 29 with HIV.

The rearrangement joins TRBV7-9 to TRBJ2-5; 8 bases are a match to TRBD1. Germline V gives CDR1 SEHNR, CDR2 FQNEAQ (reference sequence). J gave up 3 bases and V 5 bases, and 8 bases lay outside the gene matches. CDR3 length: 15 residues. CDR3 sequence (DNA): TGTGCCAGCAGCAGACCGGACAGGGACGAAGAGACCCAGTACTTC. It is translated as CASSRPDRDEETQYF.

The chain combines TRBV9 with TRBJ2-5; 8 bases align to TRBD2. Per the germline V gene, CDR1 is SGDLS and CDR2 is YYNGEE. The trim removed 0 bases at V and 3 bases at J, leaving 7 bases unmatched. The CDR3 is 16 amino acids. CDR3 region: CASSVVAGTRKETQYF. CDR3 sequence (DNA): TGTGCCAGCAGCGTAGTCGCCGGGACTAGAAAAGAGACCCAGTACTTC.

The chain employs TRBV29-1 and TRBJ2-1; D not resolved. The ends were cut back, 0 bases at V and 2 bases at J, with 17 bases in the middle. Germline V gives CDR1 SQVTM, CDR2 ANQGSEA. The CDR3 extends over 17 amino acids. The CDR3 is CSVEDPTLTWTYNEQFF. The CDR3 DNA reads as TGCAGCGTTGAAGACCCCACACTGACATGGACCTACAATGAGCAGTTCTTC.

This sequence joins TRBV14 and TRBJ2-5, with 10 bases fitting TRBD2. Germline trimming cut 4 bases from V and 2 bases from J; bases unmatched to any gene: 7. CDR1 is SGHDN and CDR2 is FVKESK in the germline V gene. There are 16 residues in the CDR3. The CDR3 sequence is CASSRLAGDTQETQYF. The CDR3 DNA is TGTGCCAGCAGCCGGCTAGCGGGGGACACACAAGAGACCCAGTACTTC.

The rearrangement uses TRBV19 and TRBJ1-6; D uncertain. The V and J ends lost 0 bases and 3 bases respectively, with 9 bases between them. The CDR3 consists of 16 residues. The V gene's germline CDR1 is LNHDA and CDR2 SQIVND (reference sequence). In DNA form, the CDR3 reads TGTGCCAGTAGTATAGATCCTGATCACTATAATTCACCCCTCCACTTT. Translated: CASSIDPDHYNSPLHF.

This chain connects TRBV7-9 to TRBJ1-2; D is possibly TRBD1 (5 bases). Between the trimmed V and J ends, which lost 5 bases and 7 bases, there was a span of 29 bases. The germline CDR1 and CDR2 sequences are SEHNR and FQNEAQ (reference sequence). CDR3 length equals 18 residues. CDR3 region: CASSPKSLAGPLGGGYTF. The CDR3 coding sequence is TGTGCCAGCAGCCCTAAATCACTCGCCGGCCCTCTGGGGGGTGGCTACACCTTC.

The chain joins TRBV10-3 to TRBJ2-5, with 7 positions matching TRBD2. Looked up from germline, CDR1 is ENHRY and CDR2 is SYGVKD. The V and J ends lost 1 base and 5 bases, in that order; junction bases with no gene match: 10. The CDR3 consists of 16 residues. This CDR3 reads CAISEWRLAVSETQYF. CDR3 DNA: TGTGCCATCAGTGAGTGGAGGCTAGCGGTGAGTGAGACCCAGTACTTC.

The chain combines TRBV7-9 with TRBJ2-5; D remains ambiguous. The CDR3 has 11 residues. CDR1 and CDR2 (germline): SEHNR, FQNEAQ (reference sequence). V was cut by 5 bases and J by 2 bases, with 3 bases left in between. The CDR3 nucleotides are TGTGCCAGCAGCCGGCAAGAGACCCAGTACTTC. This encodes CASSRQETQYF.

This chain connects TRBV4-3 to TRBJ1-5; TRBD1 might be the D (5 bases). V lost 0 bases to trimming and J lost 5 bases, with 14 bases between them. This CDR3 spans 16 amino acids. Germline CDR1 reads LGHNA; CDR2 reads YSLEER. The CDR3 DNA follows: TGCGCCAGCAGCCAAGATTTGGGGGTCAGCTATCAGCCCCAGCATTTT. Translating gives CASSQDLGVSYQPQHF.

Only a few counts were recorded for this clone. The J gene is TRBJ2-7, the V gene TRBV10-2; maybe TRBD1 (5 bases). The ends were cut back, 6 bases at V and 1 base at J, with 10 bases in the middle. The CDR3 totals 13 residues. Germline values: CDR1 WSHSY, CDR2 SAAADI. The CDR3 DNA sequence: TGCGCCAGCAGGGAGAGACAGTCCTACGAGCAGTACTTC. Protein sequence: CASRERQSYEQYF.

The J gene is TRBJ1-1, the V gene TRBV2; D gene ambiguous. The CDR3 sequence is 16 residues long. Trimming shortened V by 2 bases and J by 1 base, and 14 bases separated the two germline ends. CDR1 is SNHLY and CDR2 is FYNNEI in the germline V gene. The CDR3 sequence is CASSESVVGQNTEAFF. In nucleotides, the CDR3 is TGTGCCAGCAGTGAATCGGTGGTAGGTCAGAACACTGAAGCTTTCTTT.

This clone was detected only a few times. J is TRBJ2-1 and V is TRBV18, with 11 nucleotides matching TRBD2. Looked up from germline, CDR1 is KGHSH and CDR2 is LQKENI. The CDR3 has 15 residues. The V and J ends lost 3 bases and 10 bases, in that order; junction bases with no gene match: 8. The CDR3 coding sequence is TGTGCCAGCTCACCCGGGACTAGCGGTCTTGGGGAGCAGTTCTTC. Translating gives CASSPGTSGLGEQFF.

This sequence joins TRBV7-9 and TRBJ1-2, with 8 bases matching TRBD1. The CDR3 is made up of 15 amino acids. From germline, CDR1 is SEHNR and CDR2 FQNEAQ (reference sequence). V trimming: 5 bases; J trimming: 3 bases; junction bases outside the gene matches: 8. The CDR3 is CASSEWDRTDYGYTF. The CDR3 region has the DNA TGTGCCAGCAGCGAGTGGGACAGGACCGACTATGGCTACACCTTC.

The chain carries TRBV11-2 and TRBJ2-1; 10 bases fit TRBD2. The V segment lost 3 bases and the J segment 7 bases; nucleotides outside the gene matches: 3. CDR3 length: 14 residues. The germline CDR1 and CDR2 sequences are SGHAT and FQNNGV. The CDR3 nucleotides read TGTGCCAGCAGCTTGCTAGCGGGGGATAATGAGCAGTTCTTC. The encoded protein is CASSLLAGDNEQFF.

V gene TRBV30 combines with J gene TRBJ2-3; the D is unclear. Germline values: CDR1 GTSNPN, CDR2 SVGIG (reference sequence). V was clipped by 1 base and J by 3 bases, with 11 bases between them. The CDR3 length is 14 residues. CDR3: CAWSDVAATDTQYF. The CDR3 DNA reads TGTGCCTGGAGTGATGTGGCGGCGACAGATACGCAGTATTTT.

The rearrangement joins TRBV9 to TRBJ2-7; D is unresolved. This CDR3 spans 14 amino acids. The germline gives CDR1 SGDLS, CDR2 YYNGEE. V lost 0 bases to trimming and J lost 7 bases, with 14 bases between them. The CDR3 protein is CASSVGLGGSEQYF. The CDR3 nucleotides read TGTGCCAGCAGCGTAGGTTTGGGCGGTAGTGAGCAGTACTTC.

This clone was recorded once. This chain connects TRBV5-4 to TRBJ2-7, with TRBD1 identical over 7 bases. Germline V lookup: CDR1 SGHNT, CDR2 YYREEE (reference sequence). The CDR3 length is 14 residues. J was trimmed by 2 bases and V by 4 bases; bases with no gene match: 6. In nucleotides, the CDR3 is TGTGCCAGCAGCCCCCAGGGGGAACCCTACGAGCAGTACTTC. Its translation is CASSPQGEPYEQYF.

This clone is judged medium-sized. This chain connects TRBV5-4 to TRBJ2-7, with 8 bases lining up with TRBD2. This CDR3 is built from 14 residues. The V gene end was trimmed by 4 bases and the J gene end by 2 bases; junction bases not matched to a gene: 5. CDR1 is SGHNT and CDR2 is YYREEE in the germline V gene (reference sequence). For the CDR3, the DNA is TGTGCCAGCAGCAAGCGGGAGTCCCCCTACGAGCAGTACTTC. As protein: CASSKRESPYEQYF.

This chain connects TRBV19 to TRBJ2-7; D is unresolved. The germline V gene encodes CDR1 LNHDA and CDR2 SQIVND (reference sequence). CDR3 length: 14 residues. Trimming removed 3 bases at V and 0 bases at J, with 9 bases between. CDR3: CASSMGLSSYEQYF. CDR3 nucleotide sequence: TGTGCCAGTAGTATGGGGTTAAGCTCCTACGAGCAGTACTTC. Supplemented by reference TRBV19 and TRBJ2-7, the full variable domain reads DGGITQSPKYLFRKEGQNVTLSCEQNLNHDAMYWYRQDPGQGLRLIYYSQIVNDFQKGDIAEGYSVSREKKESFPLTVTSAQKNPTAFYLCASSMGLSSYEQYFGPGTRLTVT.

The chain is built from TRBV4-3 and TRBJ2-1, with D possibly being TRBD1 (5 bases). Trimming removed 0 bases from V and 7 bases from J, with 16 bases in between. The germline CDR1 and CDR2 sequences are LGHNA and YSLEER. The CDR3 runs 16 residues. CDR3 protein: CASSQDGQGRLNEQFF. DNA for the CDR3: TGCGCCAGCAGCCAAGATGGGCAGGGCAGGTTAAATGAGCAGTTCTTC.

The V gene is TRBV6-5, the J gene TRBJ2-1; D is undetermined. Germline V gene data show CDR1 as MNHEY and CDR2 as SVGAGI. The CDR3 consists of 13 residues. The V end was cut by 0 bases, the J end by 9 bases, with 9 bases between. The DNA for the CDR3 is TGTGCCAGCAGTTACTCACCCCTTAGTGAGCAGTTCTTC. This sequence encodes CASSYSPLSEQFF.